This T cell receptor (beta chain) comes out of a study of OX40 agonist ivuxolimab in advanced cancers. Study background: Three partial responders included one hepatocellular carcinoma patient and two cutaneous melanoma patients.

This clone appeared once. The antigen remains undetermined. Trimming took 5 bases from V and 2 from J, leaving 13 bases between them. The germline V gene encodes CDR1 SEHNR and CDR2 FQNEAQ (reference sequence). This CDR3 is 14 amino acids long. The cohort excluded patients with autoimmune disease history or systemic immunosuppression. Using immunoSEQ multiplex PCR, the repertoire was profiled, and TCRdb retains in-frame clones only, with some absent. The data hold about 74,000 clones, with approximately 84% observed a single time. Study-wide results and caveats: Blood T cells, both CD4+ and CD8+, expanded clonally by week 6 at 0.1 to 3.0 mg/kg. Some nonresponders additionally presented with little normalized T-cell clonal expansion.

J is TRBJ2-7 and V is TRBV7-9, with a weak D call TRBD1 (5 bases). The source was CD4+ or CD8+ T cells sorted from blood, collected in a trial of the OX40 agonist ivuxolimab. This sequence was found in an adult with an advanced solid tumor such as melanoma, head and neck, liver or kidney cancer. This CDR3 is CASSPTTDTYEQYF. CDR3 nucleotides: TGTGCCAGCAGCCCGACGACAGATACCTACGAGCAGTACTTC.